Listed below are T cell receptor beta chains from one sample, sequenced in a study of PD-1 blockade in classical Hodgkin lymphoma. The method was immunoSEQ multiplex PCR; TCRdb's version includes in-frame clones alone and lacks a portion of them. The table includes more than 140,000 clones, about 78% detected once. Sequencing used peripheral blood mononuclear cells (PBMCs), obtained before the second cycle of nivolumab. These receptors all come from a human donor with classical Hodgkin lymphoma. Both conserved end residues are part of each CDR3. The order of the fields is D gene, V gene, clone size, J gene, CDR3 DNA, CDR3 protein. D genes are given only for firm matches. Some rows have no size entry. The others give once, few or many, or a class for an expanded clone.

D gene: TRBD1
V gene: TRBV6-5
clone size: once
J gene: TRBJ2-7
CDR3 DNA: TGTGCCAGCAGTTCCCGACAGGGGGCTTGGGAGCAGTACTTC
CDR3 protein: CASSSRQGAWEQYF

D gene: TRBD2
V gene: TRBV9
clone size: .
J gene: TRBJ2-3
CDR3 DNA: TGTGCCAGCAGCGTAGGAACTAGCGGGACCTCCGGGGCTACGCAGTATTTT
CDR3 protein: CASSVGTSGTSGATQYF

D gene: .
V gene: TRBV11-2
clone size: .
J gene: TRBJ1-5
CDR3 DNA: TGTGCCAGCAGCTTTCAACAAAATCAGCCCCAGCATTTT
CDR3 protein: CASSFQQNQPQHF

D gene: .
V gene: TRBV6-6
clone size: .
J gene: TRBJ1-3
CDR3 DNA: TGTGCCAGCACCTTCCCCAGGGCTGGAAACACCATATATTTT
CDR3 protein: CASTFPRAGNTIYF

D gene: TRBD1
V gene: TRBV18
clone size: .
J gene: TRBJ2-4
CDR3 DNA: TGTGCCAGCTCGCCAGGGGGCGTCGCCAAAAACATTCAGTACTTC
CDR3 protein: CASSPGGVAKNIQYF

D gene: .
V gene: TRBV28
clone size: many
J gene: TRBJ2-2
CDR3 DNA: TGTGCCAGCAGCAGGGGCAGTGGCACCGGGGAGCTGTTTTTT
CDR3 protein: CASSRGSGTGELFF

D gene: .
V gene: TRBV6-6
clone size: .
J gene: TRBJ2-1
CDR3 DNA: TGTGCCAGCAGTCCAACCCGACGGGATGAGCAGTTCTTC
CDR3 protein: CASSPTRRDEQFF

D gene: TRBD1
V gene: TRBV9
clone size: .
J gene: TRBJ2-7
CDR3 DNA: TGTGCCAGCAGCGCCGAAGGGGGCTCCTACGGTGGAGGGCAGTACTTC
CDR3 protein: CASSAEGGSYGGGQYF

D gene: .
V gene: TRBV25-1
clone size: few
J gene: TRBJ2-1
CDR3 DNA: TGTGCCAGCAGTGATCCGGGGATTGGGTCCTACAATGAGCAGTTCTTC
CDR3 protein: CASSDPGIGSYNEQFF

D gene: TRBD1
V gene: TRBV6-6
clone size: .
J gene: TRBJ2-1
CDR3 DNA: TGTGCCAGCAGTTACAGGGGACAGTACAATGAGCAGTTCTTC
CDR3 protein: CASSYRGQYNEQFF

D gene: .
V gene: TRBV5-1
clone size: .
J gene: TRBJ1-6
CDR3 DNA: TGCGCCAGCAGCTCGACAGGACGAACGAGCTCCTATAATTCACCCCTCCACTTT
CDR3 protein: CASSSTGRTSSYNSPLHF

D gene: TRBD1
V gene: TRBV6-1
clone size: once
J gene: TRBJ2-1
CDR3 DNA: TGTGCCAGCCGACAGGGGGCATACAATGAGCAGTTCTTC
CDR3 protein: CASRQGAYNEQFF

D gene: TRBD2
V gene: TRBV11-2
clone size: .
J gene: TRBJ2-1
CDR3 DNA: TGTGCCAGCAGCTTAGATTCTAGCGGGGGGGCTGGTGAGCAGTTCTTC
CDR3 protein: CASSLDSSGGAGEQFF

D gene: .
V gene: TRBV19
clone size: .
J gene: TRBJ1-6
CDR3 DNA: TGTGCCAGTAGTATGTGGCAGGAAGGTCCACCCCTCCACTTT
CDR3 protein: CASSMWQEGPPLHF

D gene: .
V gene: TRBV11-1
clone size: .
J gene: TRBJ2-1
CDR3 DNA: TGTGCCAGCAGCTCCCTTTTGGAGGAGCAGTTCTTC
CDR3 protein: CASSSLLEEQFF

D gene: TRBD1
V gene: TRBV5-4
clone size: .
J gene: TRBJ2-3
CDR3 DNA: TGTGCCAGCAGCCCCCGGGACAGGTTCGCAGATACGCAGTATTTT
CDR3 protein: CASSPRDRFADTQYF

D gene: .
V gene: TRBV2
clone size: .
J gene: TRBJ1-2
CDR3 DNA: TGTGCCAGCAGTGTCGACAGCTATGGCTACACCTTC
CDR3 protein: CASSVDSYGYTF

D gene: .
V gene: TRBV6-5
clone size: few
J gene: TRBJ2-5
CDR3 DNA: TGTGCCAGCAGTTACCCCGGAATCGAGACCCAGTACTTC
CDR3 protein: CASSYPGIETQYF

D gene: .
V gene: TRBV7-3
clone size: .
J gene: TRBJ1-1
CDR3 DNA: TGTGCCAGCAGCTTAACTGGGGATGATGAAGCTTTCTTT
CDR3 protein: CASSLTGDDEAFF

D gene: .
V gene: TRBV9
clone size: .
J gene: TRBJ1-2
CDR3 DNA: TGTGCCAGCAGCGTGCGGGGTGCCAACTATGGCTACACCTTC
CDR3 protein: CASSVRGANYGYTF

D gene: TRBD2
V gene: TRBV5-1
clone size: .
J gene: TRBJ2-3
CDR3 DNA: TGCGCCAGCAGCTTGAATAGCGGGAGCACAGATACGCAGTATTTT
CDR3 protein: CASSLNSGSTDTQYF

D gene: .
V gene: TRBV2
clone size: .
J gene: TRBJ2-7
CDR3 DNA: TGTGCCAGCACCCTGGGGGGGGCGGGCGAGCAGTACTTC
CDR3 protein: CASTLGGAGEQYF

D gene: .
V gene: TRBV28
clone size: .
J gene: TRBJ2-5
CDR3 DNA: TGTGCCAGCAGTTCCCCACGACACCGGACAGCATTCCAAGAGACCCAGTACTTC
CDR3 protein: CASSSPRHRTAFQETQYF

D gene: TRBD1
V gene: TRBV7-3
clone size: .
J gene: TRBJ2-1
CDR3 DNA: TGTGCCAGCAGCTTCCGCCCAGGACAGGGCCGGTACAATGAGCAGTTCTTC
CDR3 protein: CASSFRPGQGRYNEQFF

D gene: .
V gene: TRBV27
clone size: .
J gene: TRBJ2-3
CDR3 DNA: TGTGCCAGCAGTCGAGACAGGAGCACAGATACGCAGTATTTT
CDR3 protein: CASSRDRSTDTQYF

D gene: TRBD1
V gene: TRBV28
clone size: .
J gene: TRBJ2-7
CDR3 DNA: TGTGCCAGCAGTTTGTGGGACAGGGCATACTCCTACGAGCAGTACTTC
CDR3 protein: CASSLWDRAYSYEQYF

D gene: .
V gene: TRBV7-2
clone size: .
J gene: TRBJ2-7
CDR3 DNA: TGTGCCAGCAGCCCCTGGGTAGCAGGCGGGTACGAGCAGTACTTC
CDR3 protein: CASSPWVAGGYEQYF

D gene: TRBD1
V gene: TRBV5-1
clone size: .
J gene: TRBJ1-2
CDR3 DNA: TGCGCCAGCAGCTCTGACCCAAACAACAGGGGCAAAAACTATGGCTACACCTTC
CDR3 protein: CASSSDPNNRGKNYGYTF

D gene: TRBD1
V gene: TRBV30
clone size: few
J gene: TRBJ1-1
CDR3 DNA: TGTGCCTGGAGTCCCGGGACAGGCCCGGCTGAAGCTTTCTTT
CDR3 protein: CAWSPGTGPAEAFF

D gene: .
V gene: TRBV11-2
clone size: .
J gene: TRBJ1-3
CDR3 DNA: TGTGCCAGCAGCTTAGATTTGAGGGGAAACACCATATATTTT
CDR3 protein: CASSLDLRGNTIYF

D gene: .
V gene: TRBV5-5
clone size: medium-sized
J gene: TRBJ2-7
CDR3 DNA: TGTGCCAGCAGCTTGTCCGGGTTTAACTACGAGCAGTACTTC
CDR3 protein: CASSLSGFNYEQYF

D gene: .
V gene: TRBV29-1
clone size: .
J gene: TRBJ1-2
CDR3 DNA: TGCAGCGTTTCTAAAACAGGCGCCTATGGCTACACCTTC
CDR3 protein: CSVSKTGAYGYTF

D gene: TRBD1
V gene: TRBV5-1
clone size: .
J gene: TRBJ2-5
CDR3 DNA: TGCGCCAGCAGCCCGGGACAGCTGGGGCAAGAGACCCAGTACTTC
CDR3 protein: CASSPGQLGQETQYF

D gene: TRBD1
V gene: TRBV6-5
clone size: once
J gene: TRBJ2-5
CDR3 DNA: TGTGCCAGCAGTTACGGACAGGGGCAGACCCAGTACTTC
CDR3 protein: CASSYGQGQTQYF

D gene: .
V gene: TRBV27
clone size: .
J gene: TRBJ2-1
CDR3 DNA: TGTGCCAGCACCGGGAGTGGCAATGAGCAGTTCTTC
CDR3 protein: CASTGSGNEQFF

D gene: .
V gene: TRBV10-3
clone size: .
J gene: TRBJ1-3
CDR3 DNA: TGTGCCAGCAGCAGGACCTACTCTGGAAACACCATATATTTT
CDR3 protein: CASSRTYSGNTIYF

D gene: TRBD1
V gene: TRBV29-1
clone size: few
J gene: TRBJ1-2
CDR3 DNA: TGCAGCGTTGCCGGGACAGGGTTTCGCGGCTACACCTTC
CDR3 protein: CSVAGTGFRGYTF

D gene: TRBD1
V gene: TRBV18
clone size: .
J gene: TRBJ1-5
CDR3 DNA: TGTGCCAGCTCACGAGCCGGGACAGTTGAAAATCAGCCCCAGCATTTT
CDR3 protein: CASSRAGTVENQPQHF

D gene: .
V gene: TRBV5-1
clone size: .
J gene: TRBJ2-7
CDR3 DNA: TGCGCCAGCAGCTTCTCTCCGGGAGTCTACGAGCAGTACTTC
CDR3 protein: CASSFSPGVYEQYF

D gene: .
V gene: TRBV5-1
clone size: .
J gene: TRBJ1-1
CDR3 DNA: TGCGCCAGCAGCTTGGCGGGGAGGGTGGGCACTGAAGCTTTCTTT
CDR3 protein: CASSLAGRVGTEAFF